These 16 T cell receptor beta chains originate from one sample sequenced in a study of blood T cell repertoires in COVID-19 (dated by TCRdb to between 2020 and 2021). Library preparation was by the immunoSEQ multiplex PCR assay. TCRdb took this table from immuneACCESS and kept in-frame rearrangements with V and J called. Such tables lack part of the clones; where checked against another copy, unresolved V genes explain under half of the gap, and the rest is unexplained. The sample includes roughly 280,000 clones, with 80% to 90% observed a single time. In total, the top ten clones hold roughly 9.6% of the sample. Sequences were obtained from peripheral blood. Receptors originate from a woman in her sixties or seventies with acute or convalescent COVID-19.

This clone has more than one count but fewer than ten. This chain uses TRBV1 with TRBJ1-5; the DNA was not used to check the table's D call, TRBD1. TRBV1 is recorded as a pseudogene. This CDR3 region has 19 residues. The DNA for the CDR3 is TGCACCAGCAGCCAACAACCCCGGACAGGAAGGTGGAGCAATCAGCCCCAGCATTTT. This codes for CTSSQQPRTGRWSNQPQHF.

With respect to this clone: Other DNA sequences in the sample encode the same CDR3. This chain connects TRBV14 to TRBJ1-1; D unresolved. V was clipped by 1 base and J by 1 base, with 4 bases between them. CDR3 size: 13 residues. Germline CDR1 is SGHDN and CDR2 is FVKESK. The DNA of the CDR3 is TGTGCCAGCAGCCAAGGCAGGAACACTGAAGCTTTCTTT. Translation: CASSQGRNTEAFF.

This sequence joins TRBV7-9 and TRBJ1-2; a weak D match, TRBD1 (5 bases). Germline-derived CDR1 and CDR2 are SEHNR and FQNEAQ (reference sequence). The ends were cut back, 4 bases at V and 3 bases at J, with 21 bases in the middle. This CDR3 spans 17 amino acids. CDR3 residues: CASSSFRGIGVYYGYTF. As DNA, the CDR3 is TGTGCCAGCAGCTCCTTTCGGGGGATCGGCGTATACTATGGCTACACCTTC.

The chain is built from TRBV5-4 and TRBJ2-1, with 12 bases lining up with TRBD2. With 3 bases clipped from V and 0 bases from J, the junction kept 7 bases outside the gene matches. The V gene's germline CDR1 is SGHNT and CDR2 YYREEE (reference sequence). The CDR3 length is 18 residues. The CDR3 bases are TGTGCCAGCAGCTATACTAGCGGGGGGTTTAGCTCCTACAATGAGCAGTTCTTC. Amino acid sequence: CASSYTSGGFSSYNEQFF.

The chain carries TRBV5-1 and TRBJ2-5, with TRBD2 identical over 9 bases. The CDR3 covers 16 residues. From germline, CDR1 is SGHRS and CDR2 YFSETQ. V lost 4 bases and J lost 2; bases outside the gene matches: 9. As DNA, the CDR3 is TGCGCCAGCAGCATAGGGACTAGCCTAGGGCAAGAGACCCAGTACTTC. It specifies CASSIGTSLGQETQYF.

This chain joins TRBV18 and TRBJ2-5, with D uncertain. The CDR3 runs to 12 residues. Germline-derived CDR1 and CDR2 are KGHSH and LQKENI. Trimming took 5 bases from V and 1 from J, leaving 5 bases between them. The CDR3 region is CASSWSQETQYF. CDR3 coding DNA: TGTGCCAGCTCATGGAGCCAAGAGACCCAGTACTTC. Combining the CDR3 with reference TRBV18 and TRBJ2-5 gives the whole variable domain NAGVMQNPRHLVRRRGQEARLRCSPMKGHSHVYWYRQLPEEGLKFMVYLQKENIIDESGMPKERFSAEFPKEGPSILRIQQVVRGDSAAYFCASSWSQETQYFGPGTRLLVL.

This chain connects TRBV6-5 to TRBJ1-6; D is perhaps TRBD1 (6 bases). The CDR3 contains 13 residues. The V gene lost 6 bases and the J gene lost 8 bases, with 11 bases spanning the gap. Germline CDR1 is MNHEY and CDR2 is SVGAGI. The CDR3 sequence: CASSLDSDSPLHF. For the CDR3, the DNA is TGTGCCAGCAGCCTGGACAGCGATTCACCCCTCCACTTT.

This clone came up a few times. The J gene is TRBJ2-3, the V gene TRBV12-3 or TRBV12-4; a weak D match, TRBD1 (7 bases). Trimming removed 6 bases at V and 4 bases at J, with 11 bases between. This CDR3 region has 13 residues. The CDR3 coding sequence is TGTGCCAGCAGGCAGGGGGGCTCAGATACGCAGTATTTT. Translation: CASRQGGSDTQYF.

The chain recombines TRBV4-1 with TRBJ1-5; 9 bases line up with TRBD1. This CDR3 comprises 15 residues. The germline V gene encodes CDR1 MGHRA and CDR2 YSYEKL. Trimming took 3 bases from V and 3 from J; bases not matched to a gene: 3. CDR3 residues: CASSQGQGYNQPQHF. The CDR3 bases are TGCGCCAGCAGCCAGGGACAGGGATACAATCAGCCCCAGCATTTT.

This clone occurred a few times. This rearrangement joins TRBV3-1 (or the pseudogene TRBV3-2) to TRBJ1-4; D may be TRBD1 (5 bases). Trimming removed 4 bases at V and 17 bases at J, with 20 bases between. CDR3 length equals 13 residues. Germline assignment: CDR1 LGHDT and CDR2 YNNKEL (reference sequence). The CDR3 loop reads CASSRSGHATVFF. CDR3 DNA: TGTGCCAGCAGCCGCTCCGGACACGCTACCGTTTTTTTT.

This sequence joins TRBV3-1 (or the pseudogene TRBV3-2) and TRBJ2-2; 8 nucleotides line up with TRBD2. Germline loops: CDR1 LGHDT, CDR2 YNNKEL (reference sequence). This CDR3 contains 16 residues. Germline trimming cut 4 bases from V and 4 bases from J; bases unmatched to any gene: 8. CDR3 in amino acids: CASSPRWRGVTGELFF. CDR3 sequence (DNA): TGTGCCAGCAGCCCCAGGTGGCGGGGGGTCACCGGGGAGCTGTTTTTT.

The rearrangement joins TRBV7-2 to TRBJ1-2, with D maybe TRBD1 (6 bases). The CDR3 covers 14 residues. Trimming removed 4 bases at V and 6 bases at J, with 15 bases between. Germline lookup yields CDR1 SGHTA and CDR2 FQGNSA. The CDR3 reads CASSSRAGAHGYTF. The CDR3 nucleotides are TGTGCCAGCAGCTCCCGGGCAGGGGCCCATGGCTACACCTTC.

This chain joins TRBV7-2 and TRBJ1-2; D might be TRBD1 (6 bases). The CDR3 extends over 17 amino acids. Germline V gene sequence: CDR1 SGHTA, CDR2 FQGNSA. The V gene lost 3 bases and the J gene lost 0 bases, with 17 bases spanning the gap. The CDR3 here is CASSFVTGSVPNYGYTF. CDR3 nucleotides: TGTGCCAGCAGCTTTGTAACAGGGTCAGTTCCTAACTATGGCTACACCTTC.

The gene calls are TRBV10-3 and TRBJ1-2; 7 bases match TRBD1. V gave up 6 bases and J gave up 2 bases; unmatched junction bases: 12. Germline V CDR1 and CDR2: ENHRY, SYGVKD. This CDR3 is built from 16 residues. CDR3 region: CAISGWATGSNYGYTF. CDR3 DNA: TGTGCCATCAGCGGGTGGGCGACAGGGTCAAACTATGGCTACACCTTC.

The rearrangement links TRBV5-1 to TRBJ2-2; D is perhaps TRBD1 (6 bases). The germline gives CDR1 SGHRS, CDR2 YFSETQ. V dropped 3 bases and J dropped 0 bases, with 9 bases sitting between them. The CDR3 length is 15 residues. This chain's CDR3 is CASSSTGANTGELFF. The CDR3 bases are TGCGCCAGCAGCTCGACAGGCGCGAACACCGGGGAGCTGTTTTTT.

This clone was recorded once. V and J are TRBV13 and TRBJ1-1; D is unclear. Between the trimmed V and J ends, which lost 5 bases and 7 bases, there was a span of 8 bases. There are 11 residues in the CDR3. The germline CDR1 and CDR2 sequences are PRHDT and FYEKMQ (reference sequence). The CDR3 region has the DNA TGTGCCAGCAGCATACACCGTGAAGCTTTCTTT. It codes for CASSIHREAFF.